This T cell receptor beta chain was captured by sequencing in a study of blood T cell repertoires in COVID-19. Background on the study: The study drew acute and convalescent COVID-19 samples from the United States, Italy and Spain. PBMCs, B-cell-depleted T cells, or T cells were the source of the cDNA or gDNA that made up the material.

V was pared by 5 bases and J by 6 bases, with 15 bases between. The germline V gene has CDR1 SGHTA and CDR2 FQGNSA. The CDR3 runs 14 residues. Original data processing: Cell counts per sample came from amplifying reference gene primers. Assay: immunoSEQ multiplex PCR; the TCRdb copy retains only in-frame clones and omits some. That table gives V, J and clone size, and the DNA gave D and trimming. This sample has over 75,000 clones, with more than 70% found just once. This sequence was found in a human donor in a cohort sampled during active COVID-19. The chain uses TRBV7-2 and TRBJ2-3, with D maybe TRBD1 (5 bases). Sequencing used peripheral blood. The CDR3 reads CASSPNSGLDTQYF. CDR3 DNA sequence: TGTGCCAGCAGCCCCAATTCAGGGTTGGATACGCAGTATTTT.